This TCR beta chain originates from a study of post-analysis software for immune sequencing data. The overall study: Relapsing-remitting, secondary progressive and progressive-relapsing forms made up the multiple sclerosis disease courses. Findings of the study overall: With TRBV5-6, TRBV5-1 and TRBV20-1 included, 4 or 5 TRBV segments were more frequent in patients than in controls. Co-batched samples clustered tightly together by F measure. People with multiple sclerosis had a significantly lower normalized Chao1 diversity than controls did.

The TCR beta cDNA libraries carried unique molecular identifiers. A population of about 0.85 to 11 million T cells gave rise to roughly 490,000 cDNA molecules. TCRdb redid the calling of the PCR reads with MiXCR, one entry per CDR3 protein. This repertoire shows 170,000 or so distinct CDR3 sequences, roughly 30% found once; its top ten account for approximately 1.5%. This clonotype was seen many times. Antigen unknown. V lost 1 base, J lost 0 bases, and 16 bases lay in between. Looked up from germline, CDR1 is MGHRA and CDR2 is YSYEKL. The CDR3 is 19 residues long. This clonotype was obtained from a girl aged 5-17 years with multiple sclerosis. The chain employs TRBV4-1 and TRBJ2-6; D gene uncertain. The sequencing input was blood. CDR3 in DNA: TGCGCCAGCAGCCAAGTTGTGTTAGATTCAAGCTCTGGGGCCAACGTCCTGACTTTC. Amino acid sequence: CASSQVVLDSSSGANVLTF.